This is a list of T cell receptor beta chains from one sample in a study of CD8+ T cells in alopecia areata. Data came from immunoSEQ multiplex PCR; TCRdb stores just in-frame clones and leaves some out. In the table there are roughly 20,000 clones, more than 60% of which are singletons. The sequencing used skin, collected at week 0. These receptors all stem from a human donor with alopecia areata. Each CDR3 is given with its conserved first and last residue. A D gene is named only where the DNA matches it firmly. The listing skips clone size in some rows; elsewhere it reads once, few, many or a size class.

DNA	CDR3	J	V	size	D
TGTGCCAGCAGCTTGGGGACCTCACCCCTCCACTTT	CASSLGTSPLHF	TRBJ1-6	TRBV5-6	NA	NA
TGCGCCAGCAGCCAAGGCCCGGGACTACCCTACGAGCAGTACTTC	CASSQGPGLPYEQYF	TRBJ2-7	TRBV4-1	NA	TRBD2
TGTGCCAGCAGCCCTAAGGGGCCAGGGACAGATACGCAGTATTTT	CASSPKGPGTDTQYF	TRBJ2-3	TRBV4-2	NA	NA
TGTGCCAGCAGCGTAGGAGGGGGGGGGTACACAGATACGCAGTATTTT	CASSVGGGGYTDTQYF	TRBJ2-3	TRBV9	NA	NA
TGCGCCAGCAGCTGGGGGACAGGTCCTAGCACAGATACGCAGTATTTT	CASSWGTGPSTDTQYF	TRBJ2-3	TRBV4-3	few	TRBD1
TGTGCCAGCAGCGGGCCGCGGGGGGGCCACGTCACAGATACGCAGTATTTT	CASSGPRGGHVTDTQYF	TRBJ2-3	TRBV9	NA	TRBD2
TGTGCCAGCAGCTTGAGGGGAATCTCTGGAAACACCATATATTTT	CASSLRGISGNTIYF	TRBJ1-3	TRBV5-6	NA	NA
TGTGCCAGCAGCCGACAGGGAGGCGAGCAGTACTTC	CASSRQGGEQYF	TRBJ2-7	TRBV2	few	NA
TGTGCCAGCACAAGGGCAACTGGCGGAAACACCATATATTTT	CASTRATGGNTIYF	TRBJ1-3	TRBV7-9	NA	NA
TGTGCCAGCAGCTTAAGCCCCGTGAACACTGAAGCTTTCTTT	CASSLSPVNTEAFF	TRBJ1-1	TRBV7-3	few	NA
TGTGCCAGCAGTTACGGGGGGGCGGCAGATACGCAGTATTTT	CASSYGGAADTQYF	TRBJ2-3	TRBV6-6	large	NA
TGCGCCAGCAGCCCCACCCCGGGGGACTACGAGCAGTACTTC	CASSPTPGDYEQYF	TRBJ2-7	TRBV4-1	NA	NA
TGTGCCAGCAGTTACGGGCCGGATAGCAATCAGCCCCAGCATTTT	CASSYGPDSNQPQHF	TRBJ1-5	TRBV2	NA	NA
TGTGCCAGCAGCTTAGCTCGACTAGCGGGGGCCTTCACGAATACGCAGTATTTT	CASSLARLAGAFTNTQYF	TRBJ2-3	TRBV7-2	NA	TRBD2
TGTGCCAGCAGCACCCGGGGGCTAGCGGGGACCAATGAGCAGTTCTTC	CASSTRGLAGTNEQFF	TRBJ2-1	TRBV7-9	NA	TRBD2
TGTGCCTGGAGTGTTACTAGCGGGGGTGAGCAGTTCTTC	CAWSVTSGGEQFF	TRBJ2-1	TRBV30	NA	TRBD2
TGCGCCAGCAGCTTGGATTATTCGGGGCAGGGGAGCTCCTACGAGCAGTACTTC	CASSLDYSGQGSSYEQYF	TRBJ2-7	TRBV5-1	NA	NA
TGTGCCAGCAGCTTGGTCTCCTACGAGCAGTACTTC	CASSLVSYEQYF	TRBJ2-7	TRBV7-2	NA	NA
TGTGCCAGCAGTCCCCACCTACAGGGTGAAAACCACTTT	CASSPHLQGENHF	TRBJ1-6	TRBV6-5	NA	NA
TGTGCCAGCAGCTTAGTCACCGGGGAGCTGTTTTTT	CASSLVTGELFF	TRBJ2-2	TRBV7-9	NA	NA
TGTGCCAGCAGAGAACAAGAGACCCAGTACTTC	CASREQETQYF	TRBJ2-5	TRBV6-5	once	NA
TGTGCCAGCAGCAAACCGAAGCGGACAGGGGTGGGTTTTGGCTACACCTTC	CASSKPKRTGVGFGYTF	TRBJ1-2	TRBV21-1	NA	NA
TGTGCCAGCAGCCAACTAGTGGGCTCCTACAATGAGCAGTTCTTC	CASSQLVGSYNEQFF	TRBJ2-1	TRBV6-6	NA	NA
TGCAGTGCTAGAGGGGGACAGGGAAGGTTTTTT	CSARGGQGRFF	TRBJ1-4	TRBV20-1	few	TRBD1
TGTGCCAGCAGTGAAGCGGTGTCGGGGCCCCCCTACGAGCAGTACTTC	CASSEAVSGPPYEQYF	TRBJ2-7	TRBV6-1	NA	NA
TGTGCCAGTAGTCGATTCGGGAGGCGGGGCTCCCCCTACGAGCAGTACTTC	CASSRFGRRGSPYEQYF	TRBJ2-7	TRBV19	NA	TRBD2
TGTGCCAGCAGCTTGCGGGGGGCGCCGAACACCGGGGAGCTGTTTTTT	CASSLRGAPNTGELFF	TRBJ2-2	TRBV5-4	NA	NA
TGTGCCAGCAGCCGACAGGGGGCGGGATATGGCTACACCTTC	CASSRQGAGYGYTF	TRBJ1-2	TRBV6-5	NA	TRBD1
TGTGCCAGCAGCTCACCACAGCGCTCGACACCCCTCCACTTT	CASSSPQRSTPLHF	TRBJ1-6	TRBV7-2	few	NA
TGCAGCGTTTTCACCGACGGGACAGGAGCCTACGAGCAGTACTTC	CSVFTDGTGAYEQYF	TRBJ2-7	TRBV29-1	NA	TRBD1
TGTGCCAGCAGTGAGGGGGGGGCGTACTACAATGAGCAGTTCTTC	CASSEGGAYYNEQFF	TRBJ2-1	TRBV27	NA	NA
TGTGCCAGCAGTCGTGACATCTCCTACGAGCAGTACTTC	CASSRDISYEQYF	TRBJ2-7	TRBV6-6	NA	NA
TGTGCCAGCAGTGAAGACTACGAGCAGTACTTC	CASSEDYEQYF	TRBJ2-7	TRBV2	few	NA
TGCGCCAGCAGCCAAGATCGGGGGCGGGGTCCAAACCGGGGCAATGAGCAGTTCTTC	CASSQDRGRGPNRGNEQFF	TRBJ2-1	TRBV4-1	NA	NA
TGTGCCGGACGACAATCGGGGTCTAACTATGGCTACACCTTC	CAGRQSGSNYGYTF	TRBJ1-2	TRBV30	NA	NA
TGTGCTGGGGAGGGACAGCCCTACGAGCAGTACTTC	CAGEGQPYEQYF	TRBJ2-7	TRBV12-5	NA	NA
TGTGCCAGCAGCCCCGGGACAGGAGGCTACGAGCAGTACTTC	CASSPGTGGYEQYF	TRBJ2-7	TRBV7-9	NA	TRBD1
TGTGCCAGCAGTGAGAGGAGGGCCGCTGAAGCTTTCTTT	CASSERRAAEAFF	TRBJ1-1	TRBV2	once	NA
TGTGCCGGGAGGGTACGGGGGGCGGGGGCGAGTTCACCCCTCCACTTT	CAGRVRGAGASSPLHF	TRBJ1-6	TRBV30	NA	NA
TGTGCCAGCAGTTACCGAGACACCCCCTATGGCTACACCTTC	CASSYRDTPYGYTF	TRBJ1-2	TRBV6-5	NA	NA